This is a list of T cell receptor beta chains from one sample in a study of T cell repertoires in cytomegalovirus infection. The antigens these receptors bind are not known. One entry per CDR3 protein results from TCRdb running MiXCR on the reads. The sample has just under 500,000 distinct CDR3 sequences, around 35% seen once. Source: cultured PBMCs, taken from culture after CMV antigen stimulation. These receptors originate from a human donor in good health (CMV status not recorded). Some clones in this sample may be carry-over from other donors' samples. The CDR3 runs from the conserved cysteine through the conserved F or W. The D gene is left open where the match is weak. A clone size is listed for some rows: how often the clone was seen (once, few, many), or a class if it is expanded.

d_call	clone_size	v_call	j_call	cdr3_nt	cdr3_aa
NA	NA	TRBV2	TRBJ1-2	TGTGCCAGCAGGCTAGGGGAGAACTATGGCTACACCTTC	CASRLGENYGYTF
TRBD2	NA	TRBV6-1	TRBJ2-2	TGTGCCAGCAGTGTCGGACTAGCGGAGCTCCGGAGCGGGGAGCTGTTTTTT	CASSVGLAELRSGELFF
TRBD2	few	TRBV6-1	TRBJ2-5	TGTGCCAGCACTTTTAGGAGCGGGAGGGCCTTCAAGAATGAGACCCAGTACTTC	CASTFRSGRAFKNETQYF
TRBD2	NA	TRBV12-3/TRBV12-4	TRBJ2-1	TGTGCCAGCACCGAGACTAGCGGCTACAATGAGCAGTTCTTC	CASTETSGYNEQFF
NA	NA	TRBV7-2	TRBJ2-7	TGTGCCAGCAGCTTAGTAAATATACTTCCAGGGGTCTCCTACGAGCAGTACTTC	CASSLVNILPGVSYEQYF
TRBD2	NA	TRBV11-2	TRBJ2-1	TGTGCCAGCCTCCCCGTGGCGGGAGGGCAGGATGAGCAGTTCTTC	CASLPVAGGQDEQFF
TRBD1	NA	TRBV5-6	TRBJ2-3	TGTGCCAGCAGCCTGACAGGGGACCTAGATACGCAGTATTTT	CASSLTGDLDTQYF
NA	few	TRBV7-6	TRBJ2-2	TGTGCCAGCCTAATCGACTCTCAAATAAACACCGGGGAGCTGTTTTTT	CASLIDSQINTGELFF
NA	NA	TRBV7-9	TRBJ2-7	TGTGCCAGCAGCTTCACATCAAGCGACTACGAGCAGTACTTC	CASSFTSSDYEQYF
NA	few	TRBV7-2	TRBJ2-3	TGTGCCAGCAGCTTAAACCCCACGAGGGCAGATACGCAGTATTTT	CASSLNPTRADTQYF
NA	once	TRBV7-2	TRBJ1-2	TGTGCCAGCAGACCAGTGGCTAGCTATGGCTACACCTTC	CASRPVASYGYTF
TRBD2	few	TRBV10-3	TRBJ2-3	TGTGCCATCAATAGCGGGAGCGAGGTGAATACGCAGTATTTT	CAINSGSEVNTQYF
TRBD2	few	TRBV6-5	TRBJ2-1	TGTGCCAGCACTGGACTAGCGGGAGGGAGCTCCTACAATGAGCAGTTCTTC	CASTGLAGGSSYNEQFF
NA	NA	TRBV7-9	TRBJ1-5	TGTGCCAGCAGCTCCGGGGGGGGGCCACAGCCCCAGCATTTT	CASSSGGGPQPQHF
NA	few	TRBV7-8	TRBJ2-1	TGTGCCAGCAGCTTTAGGGATGGTAGTGGGGGGGAGCAGTTCTTC	CASSFRDGSGGEQFF
TRBD1	few	TRBV19	TRBJ1-5	TGTGCCAGTAGTATTGCGGACAGGGGGCATCAGCCCCAGCATTTT	CASSIADRGHQPQHF
TRBD1	few	TRBV27	TRBJ2-2	TGTGCCAGCAGTTACCGGGACAGAGACACCGGGGAGCTGTTTTTT	CASSYRDRDTGELFF
NA	many	TRBV7-9	TRBJ1-4	TGTGCCAGCAGCGCAGACGAGGGTGAAAAACTGTTTTTT	CASSADEGEKLFF
NA	few	TRBV28	TRBJ1-2	TGTGCCAGCAGTTTTACCCGCGGGAGGGGCGACTACACCTTC	CASSFTRGRGDYTF
TRBD2	NA	TRBV29-1	TRBJ2-1	TGCAGCGTTGAAAGGAACGGGGGGACTCGGTTCTTC	CSVERNGGTRFF
NA	many	TRBV7-3	TRBJ1-1	TGTGCCAGCAGCTCCGGAGTTATGAGCACTGAAGCTTTCTTT	CASSSGVMSTEAFF
NA	NA	TRBV19	TRBJ2-1	TGTGCCAGTAGTATTGAGGGGGGCTCCTACAATGAGCAGTTCTTC	CASSIEGGSYNEQFF
NA	many	TRBV18	TRBJ1-5	TGTGCCAGCTCACCCACAGGGTCCCTTAGCAATCAGCCCCAGCATTTT	CASSPTGSLSNQPQHF
NA	NA	TRBV3-1	TRBJ2-1	TGTGCCAGCAGCCAGAAAGCGGGTCTCAGGGACAATGAGCAGTTCTTC	CASSQKAGLRDNEQFF
NA	NA	TRBV6-1	TRBJ1-1	TGTGCCAGCAGTGAACCTGGACAGAACACTGAAGCTTTCTTT	CASSEPGQNTEAFF
TRBD2	few	TRBV6-2/TRBV6-3	TRBJ2-7	TGTGCCAGCAGTTACGGGACTAGCGGTAACCTACGGGAGCAGTACTTC	CASSYGTSGNLREQYF
NA	NA	TRBV9	TRBJ1-3	TGTGCCAGCAGCGTCTACAGGGCCCCTGGAAACACCATATATTTT	CASSVYRAPGNTIYF
NA	NA	TRBV28	TRBJ2-2	TGTGCCAGCAGTATAAGGGTTACGTCCGGGGAGCTGTTTTTT	CASSIRVTSGELFF
NA	few	TRBV9	TRBJ1-6	TGTGCCAGCAGCGTCCAAAGCTCCTATAATTCACCCCTCCACTTT	CASSVQSSYNSPLHF
NA	NA	TRBV6-2/TRBV6-3	TRBJ2-1	TGTGCCAGCAGTTACGTCTATGAGCAGTTCTTC	CASSYVYEQFF
TRBD1	NA	TRBV11-1	TRBJ2-7	TGTGCCAGCAGGCGGGACAGGGGTTTATACGAGCAGTACTTC	CASRRDRGLYEQYF
NA	few	TRBV7-2	TRBJ1-5	TGTGCCAGCAGTATACTAGGGGGGTATAGCAATCAGCCCCAGCATTTT	CASSILGGYSNQPQHF
NA	NA	TRBV20-1	TRBJ2-1	TGCAGTGCTAGAGGACCGGGAGTTAATGAGCAGTTCTTC	CSARGPGVNEQFF
NA	NA	TRBV20-1	TRBJ1-1	TGCAGTGCTAGAGATCACAGGGCGAACACTGAAGCTTTCTTT	CSARDHRANTEAFF
TRBD2	NA	TRBV19	TRBJ2-7	TGTGCCAGTAGTCCTAGCGGGGGAGCCTACGAGCAGTACTTC	CASSPSGGAYEQYF
NA	NA	TRBV29-1	TRBJ2-1	TGCAGCGTTGATCAGGTTTCGAATGAGCAGTTCTTC	CSVDQVSNEQFF
TRBD2	NA	TRBV3-1	TRBJ2-2	TGTGCCAGCAGCCAATTTACTAGCGGGAGACCCGGGGAGCTGTTTTTT	CASSQFTSGRPGELFF
NA	NA	TRBV5-4	TRBJ1-1	TGTGCCAGCACCCCAGGTTCAGACCCTGGGACTGAAGCTTTCTTT	CASTPGSDPGTEAFF
NA	NA	TRBV20-1	TRBJ1-2	TGCAGTGCCACGGGGGGTCGGGGTGATGGCTACACCTTC	CSATGGRGDGYTF
TRBD1	NA	TRBV5-4	TRBJ1-6	TGTGCCAGCGGCGCTGGGAGGACAGGGATGAATTCACCCCTCCACTTT	CASGAGRTGMNSPLHF
NA	few	TRBV7-2	TRBJ1-3	TGTGCCAGCAGCTCACAGGGCCCCGGGATAGGAAGGGACATATATTTT	CASSSQGPGIGRDIYF
TRBD2	NA	TRBV11-2	TRBJ2-1	TGTGCCAGCAGACGGACTAGCGGGAGGGGCAATGAGCAGTTCTTC	CASRRTSGRGNEQFF
NA	few	TRBV7-9	TRBJ2-7	TGTGCCAGCAGCTCCGGACAGCGACTACCCCTTTTC	CASSSGQRLPLF
TRBD2	NA	TRBV7-2	TRBJ2-4	TGTGCCAGCAGCTTAGGCGGGGCTAGCGGGATCAACATTCAGTACTTC	CASSLGGASGINIQYF
TRBD2	NA	TRBV20-1	TRBJ2-3	TGCAGTGCCTCGACTAGCGGGGGCCAGGGTACGCAGTATTTT	CSASTSGGQGTQYF
NA	few	TRBV7-2	TRBJ1-1	TGTGCCAGCAGCTTATTCCCCTCGGGGAAGAACACTGAAGCTTTCTTT	CASSLFPSGKNTEAFF
TRBD1	NA	TRBV18	TRBJ1-1	TGTGCCAGCTCTAGGGGGCTAGTCACTGAAGCTTTCTTT	CASSRGLVTEAFF
NA	few	TRBV20-1	TRBJ1-3	TGCAGTGCTAGAGATGACGCCGCCGCGGGAAACACCATATATTTT	CSARDDAAAGNTIYF
TRBD1	NA	TRBV6-2/TRBV6-3	TRBJ1-1	TGTGCCAGCAGTTCCAATACAGGGGCGCCGAACACTGAAGCTTTCTTT	CASSSNTGAPNTEAFF
TRBD1	NA	TRBV29-1	TRBJ1-2	TGCAGCGTTGAACGAAAGGGGGCGCAGATTGGCTACACCTTC	CSVERKGAQIGYTF
NA	NA	TRBV24-1	TRBJ2-1	TGTGCCACCAGTGATCCCGGAGGGACGTCCTACAATGAGCAGTTCTTC	CATSDPGGTSYNEQFF
TRBD2	NA	TRBV19	TRBJ2-1	TGTGCCAGTAGTATAGAGGGGACTAGCGGGCGAAATGAGCAGTTCTTC	CASSIEGTSGRNEQFF
TRBD2	few	TRBV4-3	TRBJ2-1	TGCGCCAGCAGCCAAGATGCGGGACTAGCCCCAGACAATGAGCAGTTCTTC	CASSQDAGLAPDNEQFF